This TCR beta chain emerged from a study of blood T cell repertoires in COVID-19. Background on the study: Some COVID-19 samples were acute and others convalescent; all came from the United States, Italy and Spain. T cells, B-cell-depleted T cells, or PBMCs supplied cDNA or gDNA.

Trimming pared 2 bases from V and 3 bases from J, leaving 13 bases between. The CDR3 sequence is 15 residues long. The germline V gene encodes CDR1 SGHTA and CDR2 FQGNSA. Participants reported their clinical history, and cohort assignment relied on those reports. Among Cohort 3 donors, those recovered had two negative PCRs, clearance, or symptom resolution. This table comes from immunoSEQ multiplex PCR, and its TCRdb copy is limited to in-frame clones, with some not included. The sample shows roughly 250,000 clones, 75% to 90% of them seen only once. This receptor was taken from a woman younger than 35 who had recovered from COVID-19. The chain has TRBV7-2 and TRBJ1-2; D is undetermined. The sample was PBMCs or T cells enriched from blood (not recorded which). CDR3 region: CASSLRGAGDYGYTF. The CDR3 nucleotides read TGTGCCAGCAGCTTACGAGGTGCGGGCGACTATGGCTACACCTTC.